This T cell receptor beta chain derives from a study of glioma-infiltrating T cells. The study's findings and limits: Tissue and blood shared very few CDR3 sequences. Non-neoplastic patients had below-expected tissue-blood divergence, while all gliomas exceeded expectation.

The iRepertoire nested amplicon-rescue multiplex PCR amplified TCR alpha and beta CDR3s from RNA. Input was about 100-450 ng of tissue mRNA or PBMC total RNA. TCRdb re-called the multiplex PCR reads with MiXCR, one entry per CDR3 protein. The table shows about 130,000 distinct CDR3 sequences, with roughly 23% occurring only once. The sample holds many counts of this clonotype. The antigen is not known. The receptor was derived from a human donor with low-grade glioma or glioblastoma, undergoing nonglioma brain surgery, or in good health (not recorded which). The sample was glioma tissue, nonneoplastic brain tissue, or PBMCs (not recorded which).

The CDR3 DNA sequence: TGTGCCAGCAGCTTAATATCTTACCAGCGGGTAACCTCCTACAATGAGCAGTTCTTC. Translating gives CASSLISYQRVTSYNEQFF. This chain connects TRBV7-8 to TRBJ2-1, with D perhaps TRBD2 (6 bases). Germline values: CDR1 SGHVS, CDR2 FQNEAQ. There are 19 residues in the CDR3. Trimming took 2 bases from V and 0 from J, leaving 20 bases between them.